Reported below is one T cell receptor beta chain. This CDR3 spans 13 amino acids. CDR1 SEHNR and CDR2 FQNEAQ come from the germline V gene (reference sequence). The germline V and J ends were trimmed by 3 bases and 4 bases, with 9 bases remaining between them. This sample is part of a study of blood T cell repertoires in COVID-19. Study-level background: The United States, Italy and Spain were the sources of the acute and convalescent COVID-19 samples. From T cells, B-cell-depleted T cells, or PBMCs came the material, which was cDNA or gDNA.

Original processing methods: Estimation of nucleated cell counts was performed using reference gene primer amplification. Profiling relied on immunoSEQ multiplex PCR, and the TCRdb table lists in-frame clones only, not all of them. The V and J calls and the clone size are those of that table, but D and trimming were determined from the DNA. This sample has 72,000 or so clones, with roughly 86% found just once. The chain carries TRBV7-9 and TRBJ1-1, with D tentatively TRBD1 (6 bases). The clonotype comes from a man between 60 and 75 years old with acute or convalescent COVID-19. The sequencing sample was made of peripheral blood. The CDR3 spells CASSFAGVTEAFF. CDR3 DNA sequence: TGTGCCAGCAGCTTTGCAGGGGTCACTGAAGCTTTCTTT.